This T cell receptor beta chain was sequenced for a study of blood T cell repertoires in COVID-19. Turning to the study itself: T cells, B-cell-depleted T cells, or PBMCs provided the cDNA or gDNA that served as material.

Study processing details: Nucleated cell number was recorded as an estimate derived from reference gene primer amplification. Assay used: immunoSEQ multiplex PCR; TCRdb lists only in-frame clones, some missing. V and J calls and clone size follow that table, whereas D and trimming were derived from the DNA. The sample yields fewer than 350,000 clones, approximately 84% seen once. This clone has a single count. This TCR derives from a woman aged 25 to 45 who had recovered from COVID-19. Sequencing was performed on peripheral blood.

CDR3 sequence (DNA): TGTGCCAGCAGTTTGGGTCTAGCGGGAGTCCACGAGCAGTACTTC. This sequence encodes CASSLGLAGVHEQYF. The rearrangement joins TRBV27 to TRBJ2-7; 10 positions agree with TRBD2. There are 15 residues in the CDR3. CDR1 is MNHEY, CDR2 SMNVEV, per germline (reference sequence). V gave up 3 bases and J gave up 5 bases; unmatched junction bases: 7.